Listed below are T cell receptor beta chains from one sample, sequenced in a study of T cells in Graves' hyperthyroidism and ophthalmopathy. TCRdb called the multiplex PCR reads again in MiXCR, with one record for every CDR3 protein. This table holds under 400,000 distinct CDR3 sequences, around 18% found once. The sequencing sample was made of blood. All receptors derive from a woman aged 40 to 50 with Graves' ophthalmopathy. Both conserved end residues are part of each CDR3. The order of the fields is clone size, D gene, V gene, J gene, CDR3 length, CDR3 DNA, CDR3 protein. A D gene is named only where the DNA matches it firmly. Only some rows state a clone size, as once, few, many or a class for expanded clones.

size: many; D: TRBD2; V: TRBV6-5; J: TRBJ2-7; length: 14; DNA: TGTGCCAGCACCCGACTAGCGGGAGCCTACGAGCAGTACTTC; CDR3: CASTRLAGAYEQYF
size: many; D: -; V: TRBV6-5; J: TRBJ2-7; length: 13; DNA: TGTGCCAGCAGTTACTCTACAGGGTATGAGCAGTACTTC; CDR3: CASSYSTGYEQYF
size: many; D: TRBD1; V: TRBV20-1; J: TRBJ1-2; length: 19; DNA: TGCAGTGCTCCTCTTAGCGACAGGGGGCTGAGATTAGCTAACTATGGCTACACCTTC; CDR3: CSAPLSDRGLRLANYGYTF
size: -; D: -; V: TRBV5-1; J: TRBJ1-1; length: 15; DNA: TGCGCCAGCAGCTTGGATCCGGGAATGAACACTGAAGCTTTCTTT; CDR3: CASSLDPGMNTEAFF
size: many; D: TRBD2; V: TRBV28; J: TRBJ2-5; length: 17; DNA: TGTGCCAGCAGTCCGACTAGCGGGAGGGCCCGTTGGGAGACCCAGTACTTC; CDR3: CASSPTSGRARWETQYF
size: many; D: TRBD1; V: TRBV2; J: TRBJ1-1; length: 15; DNA: TGTGCCAGCAGTGAACGGCCAGGGGGAGGTACTGAAGCTTTCTTT; CDR3: CASSERPGGGTEAFF
size: -; D: -; V: TRBV12-3/TRBV12-4; J: TRBJ2-7; length: 14; DNA: TGTGCCAGCAGGAGGGACACCCTCTCCTACGAGCAGTACTTC; CDR3: CASRRDTLSYEQYF
size: few; D: -; V: TRBV20-1; J: TRBJ1-5; length: 13; DNA: TGCAGTGCTAGAGGTCGGTTCAATCAGCCCCAGCATTTT; CDR3: CSARGRFNQPQHF
size: -; D: -; V: TRBV6-1; J: TRBJ1-2; length: 14; DNA: TGTGCCAGCAGGCCGACGCAGGGAGGGTATGGCTACACCTTC; CDR3: CASRPTQGGYGYTF
size: many; D: TRBD2; V: TRBV6-4; J: TRBJ2-2; length: 16; DNA: TGTGCCACCTCCCGGACTAGCGGGAGTTTTACCGGGGAGCTGTTTTTT; CDR3: CATSRTSGSFTGELFF
size: many; D: TRBD1; V: TRBV27; J: TRBJ2-7; length: 15; DNA: TGTGCCAGCAGTTCCGCCGGGACAGGGGTACGCGAGCAGTACTTC; CDR3: CASSSAGTGVREQYF
size: many; D: -; V: TRBV6-1; J: TRBJ2-2; length: 12; DNA: TGTGCCAGCAGTGGTCGGACCGGGGAGCTGTTTTTT; CDR3: CASSGRTGELFF
size: many; D: TRBD2; V: TRBV28; J: TRBJ2-7; length: 13; DNA: TGTGCCAACCCAAGCGGGAGTATTAACGAGCAGTACTTC; CDR3: CANPSGSINEQYF
size: many; D: -; V: TRBV7-8; J: TRBJ1-5; length: 14; DNA: TGTGCCAGCAGCTTAGAAGGTCAGACGACGCCCCAGCATTTT; CDR3: CASSLEGQTTPQHF
size: many; D: -; V: TRBV20-1; J: TRBJ2-7; length: 13; DNA: TGCAGTGCTAGGGGAAGCGGTCCCTACGAGCAGTACTTC; CDR3: CSARGSGPYEQYF
size: many; D: -; V: TRBV4-1; J: TRBJ1-5; length: 16; DNA: TGCGCCAGCAGCCAGGGACCCATTCAGGGTAGTCAGCCCCAGCATTTT; CDR3: CASSQGPIQGSQPQHF
size: many; D: -; V: TRBV5-6; J: TRBJ1-2; length: 14; DNA: TGTGCCAGCAGCTTCCGTTGGGGCCCGTATGGCTACACCTTC; CDR3: CASSFRWGPYGYTF
size: few; D: TRBD1; V: TRBV20-1; J: TRBJ2-7; length: 19; DNA: TGCAGTGCTAGGCCTAACCCCGGGACAGGGTCAGGATTCTCCTACGAGCAGTACTTC; CDR3: CSARPNPGTGSGFSYEQYF
size: many; D: -; V: TRBV19; J: TRBJ2-2; length: 16; DNA: TGTGCCAGTACCCCAAGTCGGGGGGCGCCCGCCGGGGAGCTGTTTTTT; CDR3: CASTPSRGAPAGELFF
size: many; D: -; V: TRBV28; J: TRBJ2-7; length: 16; DNA: TGTGCCAGCAGTCCCCAGAAAGTAGCGAGCTCCTACGAGCAGTACTTC; CDR3: CASSPQKVASSYEQYF
size: many; D: -; V: TRBV7-2; J: TRBJ1-2; length: 12; DNA: TGTGCCAGCAGCTTAGTGGGCACCGGCTACACCTTC; CDR3: CASSLVGTGYTF
size: many; D: TRBD1; V: TRBV28; J: TRBJ1-1; length: 15; DNA: TGTGCCACCCGAGCGACAGGGGGGATGAACACTGAAGCTTTCTTT; CDR3: CATRATGGMNTEAFF
size: many; D: TRBD2; V: TRBV4-2; J: TRBJ2-7; length: 17; DNA: TGTGCCAGCAGCCCCGAACTGGGACTAGCGGGATTCAACGAGCAGTACTTC; CDR3: CASSPELGLAGFNEQYF
size: many; D: -; V: TRBV9; J: TRBJ2-5; length: 16; DNA: TGTGCCAGCAGCGATACCCCAGGGACTCCAAAAGAGACCCAGTACTTC; CDR3: CASSDTPGTPKETQYF
size: many; D: TRBD1; V: TRBV12-3/TRBV12-4; J: TRBJ1-1; length: 16; DNA: TGTGCCAGCAGCCCAATCCGGAGAGACAGGGACACTGAAGCTTTCTTT; CDR3: CASSPIRRDRDTEAFF
size: many; D: -; V: TRBV6-1; J: TRBJ1-5; length: 17; DNA: TGTGCCAGCAGCCCCGCAGGGGTTGCCTTGGGCAATCAGCCCCAGCATTTT; CDR3: CASSPAGVALGNQPQHF
size: many; D: TRBD1; V: TRBV4-2; J: TRBJ2-7; length: 17; DNA: TGTGCCAGCAGCCAAGATAGGGCCGAGACAGGGGGTTACGAGCAGTACTTC; CDR3: CASSQDRAETGGYEQYF
size: many; D: -; V: TRBV10-3; J: TRBJ2-7; length: 17; DNA: TGTGCCATCAGTGACGGGAGAAGGGGGCTTGGTTCCTACGAGCAGTACTTC; CDR3: CAISDGRRGLGSYEQYF
size: many; D: -; V: TRBV5-5; J: TRBJ1-2; length: 14; DNA: TGTGCCAGCAGCCCCCCAGGTCGGCGCTATGGCTACACCTTC; CDR3: CASSPPGRRYGYTF
size: many; D: TRBD1; V: TRBV12-3/TRBV12-4; J: TRBJ1-5; length: 15; DNA: TGTGCCAGCACCGGGACAGGGGGCGTAGATCAGCCCCAGCATTTT; CDR3: CASTGTGGVDQPQHF
size: many; D: TRBD1; V: TRBV9; J: TRBJ1-5; length: 15; DNA: TGTGCCAGCAGCGTTCCGGACAGGGCCGGTCAGCCCCAGCATTTT; CDR3: CASSVPDRAGQPQHF
size: -; D: -; V: TRBV13; J: TRBJ2-5; length: 14; DNA: TGTGCCAGCAGCTTAGTGACTAATCAAGAGACCCAGTACTTC; CDR3: CASSLVTNQETQYF
size: many; D: -; V: TRBV12-3/TRBV12-4; J: TRBJ2-7; length: 13; DNA: TGTGCCAGCAAGGCCGCTGCAGTCGGAGAGCAGTACTTC; CDR3: CASKAAAVGEQYF
size: many; D: -; V: TRBV5-1; J: TRBJ1-2; length: 13; DNA: TGCGCCAGCAGCTTGGTTACAGCCTATGGCTACACCTTC; CDR3: CASSLVTAYGYTF
size: many; D: -; V: TRBV6-1; J: TRBJ2-7; length: 14; DNA: TGTGCCAGCAGTGAATTTGTCACAATCTACGAGCAGTACTTC; CDR3: CASSEFVTIYEQYF
size: many; D: -; V: TRBV28; J: TRBJ1-1; length: 15; DNA: TGTGCCAGCAGTTTAGGGGACCGGGCGAACACTGAAGCTTTCTTT; CDR3: CASSLGDRANTEAFF
size: many; D: -; V: TRBV25-1; J: TRBJ1-2; length: 12; DNA: TGTGCCAGCAGTGACGGAAGATATGGCTACACCTTC; CDR3: CASSDGRYGYTF
size: many; D: -; V: TRBV7-8; J: TRBJ2-7; length: 13; DNA: TGTGCCAGCAGCCAGCGGGTTGCCTACGAGCAGTACTTC; CDR3: CASSQRVAYEQYF
size: many; D: -; V: TRBV28; J: TRBJ2-5; length: 15; DNA: TGTGCCAGCACTCCCAAGTTGGCGAAGGACCCCACCCAGTACTTC; CDR3: CASTPKLAKDPTQYF
size: many; D: -; V: TRBV19; J: TRBJ2-7; length: 11; DNA: TGTGCCAGTAGTATAGGATACGAGCAGTACTTC; CDR3: CASSIGYEQYF
size: many; D: -; V: TRBV7-2; J: TRBJ2-2; length: 17; DNA: TGTGCCAGCAGCTTAGTGGCCGGGACCCTGACCACCGGGGAGCTGTTTTTT; CDR3: CASSLVAGTLTTGELFF
size: many; D: -; V: TRBV6-2/TRBV6-3; J: TRBJ2-2; length: 14; DNA: TGTGCCAGCAGTTACACACAACACACCGGGGAGCTGTTTTTT; CDR3: CASSYTQHTGELFF
size: many; D: -; V: TRBV4-3; J: TRBJ1-1; length: 13; DNA: TGCGCCAGCAGCCAAGATGGAACCGCGCAAGCTTTCTTT; CDR3: CASSQDGTAQAFF
size: many; D: -; V: TRBV27; J: TRBJ2-5; length: 15; DNA: TGTGCCAGCAGTTTAGGTCGAGGAGTCCAAGAGACCCAGTACTTC; CDR3: CASSLGRGVQETQYF
size: few; D: -; V: TRBV20-1; J: TRBJ1-1; length: 14; DNA: TGCAGTGCTAGAGATCAACGAGGGGAGGGTGAAGCTTTCTTT; CDR3: CSARDQRGEGEAFF
size: many; D: TRBD2; V: TRBV19; J: TRBJ2-7; length: 15; DNA: TGTGCCACTGCACTTGGGGCGGGAGGGCCGAACGAGCAGTACTTC; CDR3: CATALGAGGPNEQYF
size: many; D: TRBD2; V: TRBV20-1; J: TRBJ2-7; length: 15; DNA: TGCAGTGCTAGAAAGGGACTAGCGGGGTCCTACGAGCAGTACTTC; CDR3: CSARKGLAGSYEQYF
size: many; D: -; V: TRBV29-1; J: TRBJ2-7; length: 13; DNA: TGCAGCGTCCGGGACCTGCGGGCCTACGAGCAGTACTTC; CDR3: CSVRDLRAYEQYF
size: many; D: -; V: TRBV28; J: TRBJ2-7; length: 13; DNA: TGTGCCAGCAGTTTGCAGGGGCGTAGCGAGCAGTACTTC; CDR3: CASSLQGRSEQYF
size: many; D: -; V: TRBV20-1; J: TRBJ2-7; length: 15; DNA: TGCAGTGCTAGAGAACGGCTAGCGCACCCCTACGAGCAGTACTTC; CDR3: CSARERLAHPYEQYF
size: many; D: -; V: TRBV28; J: TRBJ2-7; length: 12; DNA: TGTGCCAGCAGTGAACAGGGAAAACAGCAGTACTTC; CDR3: CASSEQGKQQYF